These 4 T cell receptor beta chains were sequenced from one sample in a study of cytomegalovirus exposure and HLA in healthy donors. Profiled with immunoSEQ multiplex PCR; TCRdb holds only in-frame clones, not every one. The sample has some 150,000 clones, 85% to 90% seen once. Material for sequencing was PBMCs. The receptors derive from a woman aged 25 to 45 in good health and CMV-seropositive.

The V call is TRBV2, the J call TRBJ2-1, with 9 positions matching TRBD2. This CDR3 spans 15 amino acids. With V trimmed by 6 bases and J by 8 bases, 11 bases remained unmatched. Germline CDR1 and CDR2: SNHLY and FYNNEI. CDR3 protein: CASRGLAGGRDEQFF. CDR3 DNA: TGTGCCAGCAGGGGTCTGGCGGGAGGGCGCGATGAGCAGTTCTTC.

The chain carries TRBV4-1 and TRBJ1-3; D may be TRBD1 (5 bases). This CDR3 region has 14 residues. The V end lost 10 bases, the J end lost 3 bases, and 16 bases lay between the germline ends. Germline V CDR1 and CDR2: MGHRA, YSYEKL. The CDR3 DNA is TGCGCCACTAAAGGTAAGGGGAATGGAAACACCATATATTTT. Its protein product is CATKGKGNGNTIYF.

The rearrangement links TRBV7-8 to TRBJ2-7; 12 bases are a match to TRBD2. With 4 bases clipped from V and 2 bases from J, the junction kept 6 bases outside the gene matches. CDR3 length: 16 residues. Germline V lookup: CDR1 SGHVS, CDR2 FQNEAQ. The CDR3 region is CASSYGTSGPTYEQYF. The CDR3 DNA reads TGTGCCAGCAGCTACGGGACTAGCGGGCCTACCTACGAGCAGTACTTC.

This sequence joins TRBV6-1 and TRBJ1-1, with 7 bases lining up with TRBD1. The ends lost 4 bases at V and 1 base at J; junction bases unmatched: 6. The CDR3 is 15 amino acids. Germline values: CDR1 MNHNS, CDR2 SASEGT. Written as DNA, the CDR3 is TGTGCCAGCAGTGCTCGGGACAGCCAGAACACTGAAGCTTTCTTT. Translation: CASSARDSQNTEAFF.